Shown below are 2 T cell receptor beta chains from a single sample sequenced in a study of blood T cell repertoires in COVID-19. Sequencing was performed with immunoSEQ multiplex PCR; in TCRdb, only in-frame clones are kept and a portion is missing. The data hold 170,000 or so clones, with roughly 86% observed a single time. Sample: peripheral blood. The receptors here all came from a man aged 50 to 59 with active or convalescent COVID-19.

This rearrangement joins TRBV19 to TRBJ1-5; D possibly corresponds to TRBD1 (5 bases). This CDR3 is built from 13 residues. Germline assignment: CDR1 LNHDA and CDR2 SQIVND (reference sequence). The V gene lost 7 bases and the J gene lost 5 bases, with 12 bases spanning the gap. CDR3 nucleotides: TGTGCCAGTAACAATGGGGCAGATCAGCCCCAGCATTTT. Translation gives CASNNGADQPQHF.

This chain joins TRBV6-1 and TRBJ1-5, with D hard to call. CDR3 length equals 15 residues. The germline gives CDR1 MNHNS, CDR2 SASEGT. Trimming took 9 bases from V and 6 from J, leaving 21 bases between them. The CDR3 nucleotides read TGTGCCAGTTCTTCGAGTCCCCCCGATGCTCAGCCCCAGCATTTT. Amino acids: CASSSSPPDAQPQHF.